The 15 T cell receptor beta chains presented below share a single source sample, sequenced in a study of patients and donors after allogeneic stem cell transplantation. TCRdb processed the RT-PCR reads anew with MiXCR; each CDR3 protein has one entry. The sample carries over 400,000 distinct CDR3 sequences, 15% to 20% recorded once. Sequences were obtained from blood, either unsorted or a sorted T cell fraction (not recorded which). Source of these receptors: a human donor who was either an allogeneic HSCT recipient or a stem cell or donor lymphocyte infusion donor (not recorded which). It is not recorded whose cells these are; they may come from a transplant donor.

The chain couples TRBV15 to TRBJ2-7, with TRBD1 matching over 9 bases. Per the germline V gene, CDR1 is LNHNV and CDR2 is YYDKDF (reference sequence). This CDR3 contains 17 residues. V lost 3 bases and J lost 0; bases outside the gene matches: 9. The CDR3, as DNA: TGTGCCACCAGCAGCGGACAGGGGAGGTTGAGCTCCTACGAGCAGTACTTC. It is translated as CATSSGQGRLSSYEQYF.

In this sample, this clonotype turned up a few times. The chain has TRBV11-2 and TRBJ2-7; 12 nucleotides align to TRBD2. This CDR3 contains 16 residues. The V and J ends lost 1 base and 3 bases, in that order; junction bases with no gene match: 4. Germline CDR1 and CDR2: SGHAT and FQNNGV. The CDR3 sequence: CASSLALAGGGYEQYF. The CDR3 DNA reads TGTGCCAGCAGCTTAGCGCTAGCGGGGGGGGGCTACGAGCAGTACTTC.

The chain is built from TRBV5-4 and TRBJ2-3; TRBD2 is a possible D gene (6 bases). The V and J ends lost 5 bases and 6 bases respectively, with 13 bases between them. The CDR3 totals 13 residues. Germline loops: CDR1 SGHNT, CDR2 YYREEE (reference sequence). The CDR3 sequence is CASSGGLTDTQYF. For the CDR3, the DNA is TGTGCCAGCAGTGGGGGACTCACCGATACGCAGTATTTT.

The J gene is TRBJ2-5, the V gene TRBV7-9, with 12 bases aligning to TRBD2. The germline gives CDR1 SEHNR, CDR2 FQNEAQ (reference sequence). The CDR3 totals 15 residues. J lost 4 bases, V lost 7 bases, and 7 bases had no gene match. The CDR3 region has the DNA TGTGCCAGCATGCTGACTAGCGGGGGAGGAGAGACCCAGTACTTC. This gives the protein CASMLTSGGGETQYF.

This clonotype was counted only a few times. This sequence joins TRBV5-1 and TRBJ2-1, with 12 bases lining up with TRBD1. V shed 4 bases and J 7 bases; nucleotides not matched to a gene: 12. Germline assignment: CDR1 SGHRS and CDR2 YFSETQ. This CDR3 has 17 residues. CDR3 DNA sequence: TGCGCCAGCAGCGATGGCCGGGACAGGGGGCGAAGGAATGAGCAGTTCTTC. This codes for CASSDGRDRGRRNEQFF. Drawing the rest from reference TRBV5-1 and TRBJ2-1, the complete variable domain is KAGVTQTPRYLIKTRGQQVTLSCSPISGHRSVSWYQQTPGQGLQFLFEYFSETQRNKGNFPGRFSGRQFSNSRSEMNVSTLELGDSALYLCASSDGRDRGRRNEQFFGPGTRLTVL.

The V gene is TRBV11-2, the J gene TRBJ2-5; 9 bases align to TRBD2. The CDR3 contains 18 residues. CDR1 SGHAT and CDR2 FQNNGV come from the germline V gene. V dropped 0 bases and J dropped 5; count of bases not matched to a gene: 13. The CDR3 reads CASSLDLLRGGRNETQYF. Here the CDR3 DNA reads TGTGCCAGCAGCTTAGATCTTTTGCGGGGGGGCCGTAATGAGACCCAGTACTTC.

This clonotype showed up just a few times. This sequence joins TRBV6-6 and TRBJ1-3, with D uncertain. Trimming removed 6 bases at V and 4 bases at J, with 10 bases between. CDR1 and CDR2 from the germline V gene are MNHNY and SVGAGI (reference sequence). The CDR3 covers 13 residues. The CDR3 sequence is CASRGPQGNTIYF. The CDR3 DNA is TGTGCCAGCAGGGGCCCTCAGGGAAACACCATATATTTT.

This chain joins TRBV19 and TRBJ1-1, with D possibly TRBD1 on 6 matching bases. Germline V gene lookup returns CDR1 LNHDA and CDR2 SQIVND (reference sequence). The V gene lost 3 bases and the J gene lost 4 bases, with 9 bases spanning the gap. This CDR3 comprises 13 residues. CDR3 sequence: CASSIVGGTEAFF. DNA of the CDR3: TGTGCCAGTAGTATTGTAGGGGGCACTGAAGCTTTCTTT.

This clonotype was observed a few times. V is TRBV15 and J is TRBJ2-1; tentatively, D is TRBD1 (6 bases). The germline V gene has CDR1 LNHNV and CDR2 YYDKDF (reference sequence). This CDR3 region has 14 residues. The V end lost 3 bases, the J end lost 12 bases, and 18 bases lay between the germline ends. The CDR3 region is CATSRFGQPMGQFF. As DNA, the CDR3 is TGTGCCACCAGCAGGTTCGGACAGCCAATGGGGCAGTTCTTC. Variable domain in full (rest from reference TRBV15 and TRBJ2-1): DAMVIQNPRYQVTQFGKPVTLSCSQTLNHNVMYWYQQKSSQAPKLLFHYYDKDFNNEADTPDNFQSRRPNTSFCFLDIRSPGLGDTAMYLCATSRFGQPMGQFFGPGTRLTVL.

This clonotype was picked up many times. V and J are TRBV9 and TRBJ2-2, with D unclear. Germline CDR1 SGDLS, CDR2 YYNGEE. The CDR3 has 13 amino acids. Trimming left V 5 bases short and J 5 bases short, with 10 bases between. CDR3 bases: TGTGCCAGCAGTGTGGACGGGACCGGGGAGCTGTTTTTT. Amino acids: CASSVDGTGELFF.

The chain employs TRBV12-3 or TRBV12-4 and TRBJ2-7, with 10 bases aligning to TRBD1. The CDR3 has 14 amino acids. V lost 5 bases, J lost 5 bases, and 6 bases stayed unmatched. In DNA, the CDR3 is TGTGCCAGCAGTCAGAGACAGGGGGCCCACGAGCAGTACTTC. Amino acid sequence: CASSQRQGAHEQYF.

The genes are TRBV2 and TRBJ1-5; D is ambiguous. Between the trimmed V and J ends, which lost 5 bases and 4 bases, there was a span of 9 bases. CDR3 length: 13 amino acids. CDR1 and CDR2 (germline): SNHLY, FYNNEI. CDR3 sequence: CASSNHGNQPQHF. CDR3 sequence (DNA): TGTGCCAGCAGTAATCACGGGAATCAGCCCCAGCATTTT.

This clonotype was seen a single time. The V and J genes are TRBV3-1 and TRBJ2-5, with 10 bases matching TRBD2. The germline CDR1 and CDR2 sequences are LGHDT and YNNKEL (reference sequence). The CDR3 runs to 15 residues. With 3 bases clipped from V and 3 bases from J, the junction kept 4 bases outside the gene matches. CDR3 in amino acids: CASSHRTSGKETQYF. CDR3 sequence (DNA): TGTGCCAGCAGCCACAGAACTAGCGGGAAAGAGACCCAGTACTTC.

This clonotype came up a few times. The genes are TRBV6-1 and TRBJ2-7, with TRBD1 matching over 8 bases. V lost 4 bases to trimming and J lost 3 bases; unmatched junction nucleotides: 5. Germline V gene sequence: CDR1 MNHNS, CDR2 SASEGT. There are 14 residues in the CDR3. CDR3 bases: TGTGCCAGCAGTGTAACAGGGGGGAGCTACGAGCAGTACTTC. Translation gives CASSVTGGSYEQYF.

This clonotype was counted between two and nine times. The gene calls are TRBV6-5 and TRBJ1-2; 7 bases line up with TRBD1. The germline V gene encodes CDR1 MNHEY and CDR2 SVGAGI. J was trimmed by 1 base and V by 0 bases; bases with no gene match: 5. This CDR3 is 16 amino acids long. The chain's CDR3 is CASSYSARDSNYGYTF. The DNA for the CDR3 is TGTGCCAGCAGTTACTCGGCCAGGGACAGTAACTATGGCTACACCTTC.